The rows below give T cell receptor beta chains drawn from one sample of a study of blood T cell repertoires in COVID-19. Clones were read by immunoSEQ multiplex PCR, and TCRdb kept only the in-frame ones, dropping some. The table lists almost 70,000 clones, roughly nine tenths of them singletons. The sample comprised peripheral blood. The receptors shown here come from a woman in her forties or fifties with active COVID-19. Both conserved end residues are part of each CDR3. The order of the fields is V gene, clone size, J gene, CDR3 length, D gene, CDR3 protein, CDR3 DNA. D genes are given only for firm matches. Clone size is shown for a subset of rows, as once, few, many or a class of expanded clone.

TRBV7-8	.	TRBJ1-2	15	TRBD1	CASSFPWDRGYGYTF	TGTGCCAGCAGCTTTCCCTGGGACAGGGGGTATGGCTACACCTTC
TRBV9	.	TRBJ2-3	14	.	CASSVAPLPDTQYF	TGTGCCAGCAGCGTAGCACCACTCCCGGATACGCAGTATTTT
TRBV5-1	.	TRBJ2-1	15	.	CASSLALSSYNEQFF	TGCGCCAGCAGCTTGGCCCTAAGCTCCTACAATGAGCAGTTCTTC
TRBV7-9	.	TRBJ1-3	16	.	CASSLGPAGERNTIYF	TGTGCCAGCAGCTTAGGGCCTGCAGGGGAAAGAAACACCATATATTTT
TRBV28	.	TRBJ2-1	14	.	CASSVTTSPNEQFF	TGTGCCAGCAGTGTGACTACTTCCCCCAATGAGCAGTTCTTC
TRBV27	.	TRBJ1-5	15	.	CASSLGTPSSQPQHF	TGTGCCAGCAGTTTGGGGACACCCTCCTCCCAGCCCCAGCATTTT
TRBV4-1	.	TRBJ2-1	13	.	CASSQAGYNEQFF	TGCGCCAGCAGCCAAGCAGGCTACAATGAGCAGTTCTTC
TRBV19	.	TRBJ2-2	16	TRBD2	CASSMGVAGVFGELFF	TGTGCCAGTAGTATGGGGGTAGCGGGAGTGTTTGGGGAGCTGTTTTTT
TRBV2	.	TRBJ2-1	13	TRBD1	CASTLDRQNEQFF	TGTGCCAGCACTTTGGACAGGCAGAATGAGCAGTTCTTC
TRBV30	.	TRBJ1-5	13	TRBD1	CAWGTESNQPQHF	TGTGCCTGGGGGACAGAGAGCAATCAGCCCCAGCATTTT
TRBV4-2	.	TRBJ2-2	17	TRBD2	CASSQQGAGGVTGELFF	TGTGCCAGCAGCCAACAGGGCGCGGGAGGCGTGACCGGGGAGCTGTTTTTT
TRBV7-6	.	TRBJ2-2	16	TRBD2	CASSSTSGTTTGELFF	TGTGCCAGCAGCTCAACTAGCGGGACCACGACCGGGGAGCTGTTTTTT
TRBV6-1	.	TRBJ2-7	17	TRBD2	CATSGVSFGTSGYEQYF	TGTGCCACCAGTGGGGTGTCGTTCGGGACTAGCGGATACGAGCAGTACTTC
TRBV7-2	.	TRBJ2-3	15	.	CASSLSGDITDTQYF	TGTGCCAGCAGCTTGAGCGGAGACATCACAGATACGCAGTATTTT
TRBV29-1	.	TRBJ2-1	11	.	CSVAGWAEQFF	TGCAGCGTTGCGGGGTGGGCTGAGCAGTTCTTC
TRBV5-1	.	TRBJ2-7	14	.	CASSKRDTSHEQYF	TGCGCCAGCAGCAAGCGGGACACGAGCCACGAGCAGTACTTC
TRBV19	.	TRBJ1-3	17	TRBD1	CASSTPGQGFSGNTIYF	TGTGCCAGTAGTACACCGGGACAGGGGTTCTCTGGAAACACCATATATTTT
TRBV4-1	.	TRBJ1-5	18	TRBD1	CASSQDLGTGGRNQPQHF	TGCGCCAGCAGCCAAGACCTTGGGACAGGGGGCCGCAATCAGCCCCAGCATTTT
TRBV19	.	TRBJ2-7	14	TRBD1	CASTPGTGAYEQYF	TGTGCCAGTACCCCAGGGACAGGGGCCTACGAGCAGTACTTC
TRBV30	once	TRBJ1-5	13	.	CAWSWQGGQPQHF	TGTGCCTGGAGTTGGCAGGGTGGTCAGCCCCAGCATTTT
TRBV18	once	TRBJ2-6	17	.	CASSSQALSSGANVLTF	TGTGCCAGCTCATCCCAAGCTCTGAGCTCTGGGGCCAACGTCCTGACTTTC
TRBV30	.	TRBJ1-5	12	.	CAWTSGGQPQHF	TGTGCCTGGACTTCAGGAGGACAGCCCCAGCATTTT
TRBV2	.	TRBJ2-2	13	TRBD1	CASSGQGPGELFF	TGTGCCAGCAGTGGACAGGGACCCGGGGAGCTGTTTTTT
TRBV29-1	.	TRBJ1-1	16	TRBD1	CSVGGVAGTGPSEAFF	TGCAGCGTTGGGGGGGTTGCCGGGACAGGTCCTTCCGAAGCTTTCTTT
TRBV7-3	few	TRBJ2-3	14	TRBD1	CASSSDRVADTQYF	TGTGCCAGCAGCTCAGACAGGGTCGCAGATACGCAGTATTTT
TRBV5-4	.	TRBJ2-2	15	.	CASSLWGGRTGELFF	TGTGCCAGCAGCTTGTGGGGGGGGCGGACCGGGGAGCTGTTTTTT
TRBV6-5	.	TRBJ2-1	11	TRBD2	CASSPPAGVFF	TGTGCCAGCAGTCCTCCAGCGGGGGTGTTCTTC
TRBV12-3/TRBV12-4	once	TRBJ2-7	13	.	CASTLTGAYEQYF	TGTGCCAGCACCCTGACGGGGGCCTACGAGCAGTACTTC
TRBV9	.	TRBJ2-7	14	TRBD2	CASSVAAGAYEQYF	TGTGCCAGCAGCGTAGCGGCGGGAGCCTACGAGCAGTACTTC
TRBV29-1	.	TRBJ2-7	12	TRBD1	CSVAGGVWEQYF	TGCAGCGTAGCAGGGGGAGTGTGGGAGCAGTACTTC
TRBV6-6	.	TRBJ1-5	17	.	CASSGSPGTSANQPQHF	TGTGCCAGCAGTGGATCCCCCGGGACAAGTGCCAATCAGCCCCAGCATTTT
TRBV7-9	.	TRBJ1-5	14	TRBD1	CASSDGQGYQPQHF	TGTGCCAGCAGCGATGGACAGGGATATCAGCCCCAGCATTTT
TRBV5-5	once	TRBJ2-1	17	.	CASSLSPISGVINEQFF	TGTGCCAGCAGCTTATCCCCTATCTCGGGAGTCATTAATGAGCAGTTCTTC
TRBV18	.	TRBJ2-3	17	TRBD2	CASSPRLAGGLVDTQYF	TGTGCCAGCTCACCACGGCTAGCGGGAGGTCTGGTAGATACGCAGTATTTT
TRBV7-9	.	TRBJ1-2	15	TRBD1	CASSLEVPGGSGYTF	TGTGCCAGCAGCTTAGAGGTCCCAGGGGGCAGTGGCTACACCTTC
TRBV6-5	.	TRBJ1-1	15	.	CASSYSGSLNTEAFF	TGTGCCAGCAGTTACTCGGGCAGTCTAAACACTGAAGCTTTCTTT
TRBV27	.	TRBJ2-5	16	TRBD2	CASSSLTGTRGETQYF	TGTGCCAGCAGCTCTCTTACCGGGACTAGAGGAGAGACCCAGTACTTC
TRBV5-4	.	TRBJ2-7	14	.	CASSLIGSAREQYF	TGTGCCAGCAGCTTGATCGGTAGCGCTCGAGAGCAGTACTTC
TRBV5-1	once	TRBJ2-1	14	TRBD2	CASSGRTQDNEQFF	TGCGCCAGTAGCGGGAGAACCCAGGACAATGAGCAGTTCTTC
TRBV3-1/TRBV3-2	.	TRBJ1-6	19	.	CASSQDIGLTTRTGSPLHF	TGTGCCAGCAGCCAAGATATCGGGCTGACCACCAGGACTGGTTCACCCCTCCACTTT
TRBV5-5	.	TRBJ1-3	12	.	CASTYSGNTIYF	TGTGCCAGTACCTACTCTGGAAACACCATATATTTT
TRBV28	once	TRBJ2-3	17	.	CASSTRWEDPATDTQYF	TGTGCCAGCAGCACGAGGTGGGAGGACCCCGCCACAGATACGCAGTATTTT
TRBV7-3	.	TRBJ2-1	15	TRBD1	CASSRRGLGYNEQFF	TGTGCCAGCAGCAGAAGGGGGCTAGGTTACAATGAGCAGTTCTTC
TRBV5-6	.	TRBJ1-1	15	.	CASSTDRGMNTEAFF	TGTGCCAGCAGCACCGACAGAGGTATGAACACTGAAGCTTTCTTT
TRBV2	once	TRBJ1-5	14	TRBD1	CASSLDRGSSPQHF	TGTGCCAGCAGCCTAGACAGGGGGTCCTCCCCCCAGCATTTT
TRBV29-1	few	TRBJ2-2	17	TRBD2	CSARPTSGGLGTGELFF	TGCAGCGCCCGACCTACTAGCGGGGGACTGGGCACCGGGGAGCTGTTTTTT
TRBV28	.	TRBJ2-7	17	TRBD2	CASSTRTSGWTSYEQYF	TGTGCCAGCAGTACCAGGACTAGCGGGTGGACCTCCTACGAGCAGTACTTC
TRBV9	.	TRBJ1-6	15	.	CASSPTGGANSPLHF	TGTGCCAGCAGCCCCACTGGGGGGGCTAATTCACCCCTCCACTTT
TRBV7-3	.	TRBJ2-1	16	TRBD2	CASSLLAGVGYNEQFF	TGTGCCAGCAGCTTATTAGCGGGAGTGGGCTACAATGAGCAGTTCTTC
TRBV7-8	few	TRBJ1-5	14	.	CASSPRQVNQPQHF	TGTGCCAGCAGCCCACGACAGGTTAATCAGCCCCAGCATTTT
TRBV30	.	TRBJ1-4	15	.	CAWSVRAGRQEKLFF	TGTGCCTGGAGTGTACGGGCGGGCCGGCAGGAAAAACTGTTTTTT
TRBV27	.	TRBJ2-7	16	.	CASSLWTGTITNEQYF	TGTGCCAGCAGTTTATGGACTGGTACAATTACTAACGAGCAGTACTTC
TRBV11-2	.	TRBJ2-7	15	TRBD1	CASSWQAGGQYEQYF	TGTGCCAGCAGCTGGCAGGCAGGGGGACAATACGAGCAGTACTTC
TRBV5-1	.	TRBJ2-2	17	TRBD2	CASSLTPSGRDTGELFF	TGCGCCAGCAGCTTAACGCCGAGCGGGAGGGACACCGGGGAGCTGTTTTTT